The following is a T cell receptor beta chain sequence with its context. Conventional CD4 T cells were sorted as CD4+CD127+ cells. This sample stems from a study of B cell selection in AIRE deficiency. Libraries were prepared by immunoSEQ multiplex PCR; TCRdb keeps only in-frame clonotypes and omits some of them. The sample holds roughly 24,000 clones, approximately 96% seen once. Looked up from germline, CDR1 is SNHLY and CDR2 is FYNNEI. Trimming at V came to 3 bases and at J to 3 bases, leaving 5 bases not matched to a gene. This CDR3 has 15 residues. The source material was CD4+CD127+ conventional T cells sorted from PBMCs. The chain has TRBV2 and TRBJ2-3, with 8 bases matching TRBD2. This receptor was identified in a human donor in good health. The CDR3 reads CASSEQTSVTDTQYF. In DNA, the CDR3 is TGTGCCAGCAGTGAGCAGACTAGCGTGACAGATACGCAGTATTTT.